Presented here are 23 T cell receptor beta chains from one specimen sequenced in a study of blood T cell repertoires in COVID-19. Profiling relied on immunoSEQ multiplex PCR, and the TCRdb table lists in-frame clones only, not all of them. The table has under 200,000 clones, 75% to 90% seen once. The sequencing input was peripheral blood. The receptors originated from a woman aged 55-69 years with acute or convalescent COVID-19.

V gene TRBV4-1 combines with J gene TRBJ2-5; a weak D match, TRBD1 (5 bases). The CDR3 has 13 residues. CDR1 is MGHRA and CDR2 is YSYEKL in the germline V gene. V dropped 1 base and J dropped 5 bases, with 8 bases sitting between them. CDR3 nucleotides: TGCGCCAGCAGCCAAGTGGGGCAGGAGACCCAGTACTTC. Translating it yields CASSQVGQETQYF.

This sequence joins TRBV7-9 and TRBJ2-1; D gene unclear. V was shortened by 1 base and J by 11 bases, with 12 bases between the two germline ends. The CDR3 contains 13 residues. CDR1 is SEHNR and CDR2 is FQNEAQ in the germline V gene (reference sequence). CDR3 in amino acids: CASSLVDSSKQFF. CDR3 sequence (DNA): TGTGCCAGCAGCTTAGTCGACTCTTCAAAGCAGTTCTTC.

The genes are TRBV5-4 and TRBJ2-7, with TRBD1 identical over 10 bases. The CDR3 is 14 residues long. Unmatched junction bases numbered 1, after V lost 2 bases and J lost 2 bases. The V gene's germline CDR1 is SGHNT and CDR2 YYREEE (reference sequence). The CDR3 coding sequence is TGTGCCAGCAGCTTTGGGACAGGGGCCTACGAGCAGTACTTC. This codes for CASSFGTGAYEQYF.

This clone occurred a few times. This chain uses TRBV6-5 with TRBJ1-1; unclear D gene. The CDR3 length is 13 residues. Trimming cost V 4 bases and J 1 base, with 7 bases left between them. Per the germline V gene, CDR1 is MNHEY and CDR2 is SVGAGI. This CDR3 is CASSSWANTEAFF. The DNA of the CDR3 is TGTGCCAGCAGTTCTTGGGCGAACACTGAAGCTTTCTTT.

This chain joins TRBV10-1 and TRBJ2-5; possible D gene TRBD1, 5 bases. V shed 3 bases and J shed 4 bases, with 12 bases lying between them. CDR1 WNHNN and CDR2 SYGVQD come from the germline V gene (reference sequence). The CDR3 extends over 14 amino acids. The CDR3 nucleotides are TGCGCCAGCAGTGACCCGGGCAGGGCAGAGACCCAGTACTTC. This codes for CASSDPGRAETQYF.

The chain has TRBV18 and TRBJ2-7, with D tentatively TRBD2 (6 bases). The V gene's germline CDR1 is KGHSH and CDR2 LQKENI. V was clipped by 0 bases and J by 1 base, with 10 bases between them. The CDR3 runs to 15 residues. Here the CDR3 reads CASSPPNRESYEQYF. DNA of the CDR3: TGTGCCAGCTCACCACCCAATCGGGAGTCCTACGAGCAGTACTTC.

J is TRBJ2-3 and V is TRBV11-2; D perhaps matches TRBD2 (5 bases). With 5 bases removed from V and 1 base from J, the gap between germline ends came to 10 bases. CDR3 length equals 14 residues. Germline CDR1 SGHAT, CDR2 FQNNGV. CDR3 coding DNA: TGTGCCAGCAGCGCAGGACTGGGCACAGATACGCAGTATTTT. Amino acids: CASSAGLGTDTQYF.

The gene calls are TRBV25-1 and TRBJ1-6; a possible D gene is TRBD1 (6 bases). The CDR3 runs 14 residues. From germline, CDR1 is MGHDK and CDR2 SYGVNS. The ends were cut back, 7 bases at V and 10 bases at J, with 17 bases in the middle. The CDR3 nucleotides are TGTGCCAGCACTGGGGGCGGTTTTGTATCACCCCTCCACTTT. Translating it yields CASTGGGFVSPLHF.

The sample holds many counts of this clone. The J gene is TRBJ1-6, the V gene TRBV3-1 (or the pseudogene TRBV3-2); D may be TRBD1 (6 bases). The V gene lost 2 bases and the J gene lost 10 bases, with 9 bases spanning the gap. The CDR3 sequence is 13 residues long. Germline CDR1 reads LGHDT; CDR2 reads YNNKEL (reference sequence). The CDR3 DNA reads TGTGCCAGCAGCCAACAGGGGACCTCACCCCTCCACTTT. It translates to CASSQQGTSPLHF.

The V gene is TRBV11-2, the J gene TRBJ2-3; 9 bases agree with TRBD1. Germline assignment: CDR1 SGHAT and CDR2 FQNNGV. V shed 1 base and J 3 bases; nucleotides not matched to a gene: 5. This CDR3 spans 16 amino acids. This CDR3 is CASSLAGTGLTDTQYF. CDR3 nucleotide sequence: TGTGCCAGCAGCTTAGCGGGGACAGGGTTAACAGATACGCAGTATTTT.

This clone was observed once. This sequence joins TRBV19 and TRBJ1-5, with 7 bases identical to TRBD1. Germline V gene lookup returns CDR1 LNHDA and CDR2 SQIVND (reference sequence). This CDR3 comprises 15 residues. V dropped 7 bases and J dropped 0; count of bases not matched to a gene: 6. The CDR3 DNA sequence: TGTGCCAGTATCCCTCAGGGGGGTAGCAATCAGCCCCAGCATTTT. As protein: CASIPQGGSNQPQHF.

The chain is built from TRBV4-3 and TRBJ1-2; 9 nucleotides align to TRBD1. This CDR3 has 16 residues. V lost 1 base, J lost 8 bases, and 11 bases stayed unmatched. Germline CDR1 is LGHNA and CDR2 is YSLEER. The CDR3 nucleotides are TGCGCCAGCAGCCAAGTGGGAGCGGGACAGGGAAACGGCTACACCTTC. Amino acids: CASSQVGAGQGNGYTF.

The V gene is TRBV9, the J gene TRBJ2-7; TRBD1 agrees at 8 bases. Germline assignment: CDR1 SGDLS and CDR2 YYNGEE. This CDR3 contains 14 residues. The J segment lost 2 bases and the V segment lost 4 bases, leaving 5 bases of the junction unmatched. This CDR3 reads CASSLTGGPYEQYF. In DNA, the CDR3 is TGTGCCAGCAGCCTAACAGGGGGACCCTACGAGCAGTACTTC.

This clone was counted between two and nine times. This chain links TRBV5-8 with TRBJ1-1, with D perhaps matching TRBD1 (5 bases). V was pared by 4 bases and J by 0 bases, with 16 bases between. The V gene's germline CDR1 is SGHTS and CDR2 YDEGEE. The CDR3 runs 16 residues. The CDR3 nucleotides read TGTGCCAGCAGCCACGGGGCGCGGGGGATGAACACTGAAGCTTTCTTT. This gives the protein CASSHGARGMNTEAFF.

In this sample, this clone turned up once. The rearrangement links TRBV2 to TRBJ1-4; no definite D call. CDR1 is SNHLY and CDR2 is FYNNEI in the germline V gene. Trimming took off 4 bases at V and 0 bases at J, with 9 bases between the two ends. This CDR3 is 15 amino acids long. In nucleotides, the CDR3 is TGTGCCAGCAGTGGAACAGCTGCAACTAATGAAAAACTGTTTTTT. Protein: CASSGTAATNEKLFF. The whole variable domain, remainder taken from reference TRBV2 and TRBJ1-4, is EPEVTQTPSHQVTQMGQEVILRCVPISNHLYFYWYRQILGQKVEFLVSFYNNEISEKSEIFDDQFSVERPDGSNFTLKIRSTKLEDSAMYFCASSGTAATNEKLFFGSGTQLSVL.

The CDR3 reads CASSRDRGSSGANVLTF. CDR3 nucleotide sequence: TGTGCCAGTAGTCGCGACAGGGGAAGCTCTGGGGCCAACGTCCTGACTTTC. The V and J genes are TRBV19 and TRBJ2-6; the match to TRBD1 covers 8 bases. V was clipped by 5 bases and J by 0 bases; unmatched bases: 6. The V gene's germline CDR1 is LNHDA and CDR2 SQIVND (reference sequence). The CDR3 loop spans 17 amino acids.

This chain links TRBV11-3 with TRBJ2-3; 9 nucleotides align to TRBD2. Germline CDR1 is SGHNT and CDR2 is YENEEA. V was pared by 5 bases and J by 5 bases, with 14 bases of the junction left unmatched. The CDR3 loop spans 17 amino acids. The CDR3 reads CASSEGGSGGPQDTQYF. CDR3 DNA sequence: TGTGCCAGCAGCGAAGGTGGTAGCGGGGGCCCCCAAGATACGCAGTATTTT.

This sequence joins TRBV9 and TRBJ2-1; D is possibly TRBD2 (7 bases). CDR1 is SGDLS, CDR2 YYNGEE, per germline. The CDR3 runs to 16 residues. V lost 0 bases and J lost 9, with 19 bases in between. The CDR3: CASSVEEGGPRGEQFF. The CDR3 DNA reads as TGTGCCAGCAGCGTAGAAGAGGGGGGGCCCCGGGGTGAGCAGTTCTTC. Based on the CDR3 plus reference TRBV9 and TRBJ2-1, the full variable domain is DSGVTQTPKHLITATGQRVTLRCSPRSGDLSVYWYQQSLDQGLQFLIQYYNGEERAKGNILERFSAQQFPDLHSELNLSSLELGDSALYFCASSVEEGGPRGEQFFGPGTRLTVL.

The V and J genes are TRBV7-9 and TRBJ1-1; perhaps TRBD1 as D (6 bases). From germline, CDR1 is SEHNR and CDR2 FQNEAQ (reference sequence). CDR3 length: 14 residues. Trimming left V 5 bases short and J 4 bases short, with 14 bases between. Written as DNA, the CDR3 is TGTGCCAGCAGCCCCTTACAGGGTACCACTGAAGCTTTCTTT. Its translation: CASSPLQGTTEAFF.

CDR3 nucleotides: TGTGCCAGCAGCTGGGGGGGCGGGGTCCAAGAGACCCAGTACTTC. The encoded protein is CASSWGGGVQETQYF. The chain carries TRBV7-2 and TRBJ2-5; D may be TRBD2 (7 bases). Germline CDR1 SGHTA, CDR2 FQGNSA. The CDR3 runs to 15 residues. Between the trimmed V and J ends, which lost 4 bases and 1 base, there was a span of 13 bases.

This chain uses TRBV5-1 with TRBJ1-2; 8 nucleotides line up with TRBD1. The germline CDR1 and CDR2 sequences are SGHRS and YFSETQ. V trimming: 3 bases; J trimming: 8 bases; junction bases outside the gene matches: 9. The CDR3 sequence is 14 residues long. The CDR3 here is CASSSQGATEGYTF. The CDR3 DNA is TGCGCCAGCAGCTCCCAGGGGGCCACGGAGGGCTACACCTTC.

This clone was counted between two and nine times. The CDR3 region has the DNA TGTGCCAGCAGCCCAACAGATACGCAGTATTTT. As protein: CASSPTDTQYF. The rearrangement uses TRBV7-9 and TRBJ2-3; D call uncertain. The ends were cut back, 5 bases at V and 3 bases at J, with 3 bases in the middle. The CDR3 has 11 residues. CDR1 and CDR2 from the germline V gene are SEHNR and FQNEAQ (reference sequence).

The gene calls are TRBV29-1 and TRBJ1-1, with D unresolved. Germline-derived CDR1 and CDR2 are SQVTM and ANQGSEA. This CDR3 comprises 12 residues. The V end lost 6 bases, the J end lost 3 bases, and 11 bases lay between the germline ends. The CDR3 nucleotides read TGCAGCGTCCACGTACTGGACACTGAAGCTTTCTTT. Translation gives CSVHVLDTEAFF. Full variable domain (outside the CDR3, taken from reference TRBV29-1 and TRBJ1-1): SAVISQKPSRDICQRGTSLTIQCQVDSQVTMMFWYRQQPGQSLTLIATANQGSEATYESGFVIDKFPISRPNLTFSTLTVSNMSPEDSSIYLCSVHVLDTEAFFGQGTRLTVV.